These 21 T cell receptor beta chains originate from one sample sequenced in a study of PD-1 blockade in classical Hodgkin lymphoma. Time point specified: cycle 4 day 1 (C4D1), after more than 5 weeks of nivolumab. Patients all relapsed after autologous stem cell transplantation, and there was variation in brentuximab vedotin exposure. Some clones are missing from TCRdb's copy, which holds only in-frame ones; the method was immunoSEQ multiplex PCR. Of 40,000 to 55,000 clones in the sample, approximately 78% were seen once. Sequenced material: peripheral blood mononuclear cells (PBMCs), taken before the fourth cycle of nivolumab. The source is a human donor with classical Hodgkin lymphoma.

The chain couples TRBV11-3 to TRBJ1-6; possibly TRBD1 for D (6 bases). Per germline, CDR1 SGHNT and CDR2 YENEEA. V was trimmed by 5 bases and J by 7 bases, leaving 15 bases between them. CDR3 length: 15 amino acids. This CDR3 is CASSQQQGSNSPLHF. The CDR3 region has the DNA TGTGCCAGCAGCCAGCAACAGGGCTCGAATTCACCCCTCCACTTT.

This chain connects TRBV4-2 to TRBJ2-7; 7 bases align to TRBD2. The CDR3 is 15 residues long. CDR1 LGHNA and CDR2 YNFKEQ come from the germline V gene. V lost 1 base to trimming and J lost 6 bases; unmatched junction nucleotides: 9. CDR3 sequence (DNA): TGTGCCAGCAGCCAAGTCGGGGGGACCCTCGGCGAGCAGTACTTC. Its protein product is CASSQVGGTLGEQYF.

The V call is TRBV6-6, the J call TRBJ1-6, with TRBD1 identical over 7 bases. The CDR3 has 15 amino acids. J lost 4 bases, V lost 7 bases, and 7 bases had no gene match. Germline V gene sequence: CDR1 MNHNY, CDR2 SVGAGI (reference sequence). CDR3 residues: CASTQGSPYNSPLHF. Here the CDR3 DNA reads TGTGCCAGCACACAGGGGAGCCCATATAATTCACCCCTCCACTTT.

The rearrangement uses TRBV5-1 and TRBJ2-2; 8 nucleotides match TRBD2. The germline V gene has CDR1 SGHRS and CDR2 YFSETQ. The CDR3 spans 14 residues. J was trimmed by 7 bases and V by 9 bases; bases with no gene match: 11. The CDR3: CATHGGGPVGELFF. The CDR3 coding sequence is TGCGCCACCCACGGCGGGGGGCCCGTCGGGGAGCTGTTTTTT.

This sequence joins TRBV19 and TRBJ1-4; D remains ambiguous. CDR1 is LNHDA, CDR2 SQIVND, per germline (reference sequence). This CDR3 spans 15 amino acids. V lost 3 bases to trimming and J lost 3 bases, with 11 bases between them. The DNA of the CDR3 is TGTGCCAGTAGTATTGGGGTGATAGCTAATGAAAAACTGTTTTTT. This codes for CASSIGVIANEKLFF.

This clone was recorded only once. The CDR3: CASTRITGSGNQPQHF. The DNA for the CDR3 is TGTGCCAGTACCCGCATCACAGGGAGTGGCAATCAGCCCCAGCATTTT. The chain links TRBV19 to TRBJ1-5; the D gene is possibly TRBD1 (6 bases). This CDR3 has 16 residues. Between the trimmed V and J ends, which lost 7 bases and 2 bases, there was a span of 18 bases. CDR1 is LNHDA, CDR2 SQIVND, per germline (reference sequence).

A single count supports this clone. The chain combines TRBV21-1 with TRBJ2-3; the tabulated D call, TRBD2, remains unverified against the DNA. TRBV21-1 is flagged as a pseudogene. The CDR3 covers 18 residues. The CDR3 DNA follows: TGTGCCAGCAGCAAAGATAAAGGAAGTGTGGCGGGGCCAGATACGCAGTATTTT. Its translation: CASSKDKGSVAGPDTQYF.

This clone was counted many times. The chain employs TRBV11-1 and TRBJ1-1; D perhaps matches TRBD1 (5 bases). V shed 0 bases and J shed 4 bases, with 9 bases lying between them. This CDR3 spans 14 amino acids. Germline V lookup: CDR1 SGHAT, CDR2 FQDESV (reference sequence). The DNA for the CDR3 is TGTGCCAGCAGCTTAGCGCAGGGTATCACTGAAGCTTTCTTT. This sequence encodes CASSLAQGITEAFF.

This clone is labeled as medium-sized. This rearrangement joins TRBV7-9 to TRBJ1-2, with 11 bases identical to TRBD1. Trimming removed 6 bases from V and 6 bases from J; junction bases left unmatched: 12. CDR3 size: 16 residues. Germline CDR1 is SEHNR and CDR2 is FQNEAQ (reference sequence). CDR3 DNA sequence: TGTGCCAGCAGGAGGACAGGGGGCGGTTTATTTGATGGCTACACCTTC. This codes for CASRRTGGGLFDGYTF.

This clone was seen only once. The rearrangement links TRBV7-2 to TRBJ2-2; 7 nucleotides agree with TRBD1. The CDR3 runs to 14 residues. Germline V gene lookup returns CDR1 SGHTA and CDR2 FQGNSA. With 8 bases clipped from V and 2 bases from J, the junction kept 5 bases outside the gene matches. The CDR3 DNA is TGTGCCAGCCGGGGACAGCTTAACACCGGGGAGCTGTTTTTT. Its translation: CASRGQLNTGELFF.

The genes are TRBV7-2 and TRBJ2-7; D unclear. V dropped 8 bases and J dropped 3 bases, with 5 bases sitting between them. Germline assignment: CDR1 SGHTA and CDR2 FQGNSA. The CDR3 runs 10 residues. CDR3: CASGDYEQYF. The CDR3 region has the DNA TGTGCCAGCGGTGACTACGAGCAGTACTTC.

This clone was seen just once. The chain couples TRBV27 to TRBJ1-1, with unresolved D. The CDR3 runs 13 residues. V dropped 3 bases and J dropped 1 base, with 6 bases sitting between them. The germline V gene encodes CDR1 MNHEY and CDR2 SMNVEV (reference sequence). DNA of the CDR3: TGTGCCAGCAGTTTCTCAGAGAACACTGAAGCTTTCTTT. It specifies CASSFSENTEAFF.

The J gene is TRBJ2-1, the V gene TRBV6-1; 11 bases map to TRBD2. The V segment lost 4 bases and the J segment 5 bases; nucleotides outside the gene matches: 10. The CDR3 covers 17 residues. Germline CDR1 is MNHNS and CDR2 is SASEGT. CDR3 DNA: TGTGCCAGCAGTGTTCAACTAGCGGGGGTATCAAACAATGAGCAGTTCTTC. The encoded protein is CASSVQLAGVSNNEQFF.

The V and J genes are TRBV4-2 and TRBJ1-2; D remains unclear. Germline lookup yields CDR1 LGHNA and CDR2 YNFKEQ. V lost 0 bases to trimming and J lost 1 base, with 9 bases between them. CDR3 length: 15 residues. The CDR3 is CASSQDQEDNYGYTF. CDR3 sequence (DNA): TGTGCCAGCAGCCAAGATCAGGAGGATAACTATGGCTACACCTTC.

The chain combines TRBV18 with TRBJ1-1; D not resolved. V was trimmed by 3 bases and J by 2 bases, leaving 13 bases between them. Germline assignment: CDR1 KGHSH and CDR2 LQKENI. CDR3 length equals 15 residues. The CDR3 protein is CASSPRREGNTEAFF. CDR3 DNA: TGTGCCAGCTCACCCCGCCGTGAGGGTAACACTGAAGCTTTCTTT.

The CDR3 coding sequence is TGTGCCAGCAGCCAGTCCCCCCAGGGAGTGTACTATAATTCACCCCTCCACTTT. Translation gives CASSQSPQGVYYNSPLHF. The chain joins TRBV7-2 to TRBJ1-6, with a possible D match to TRBD1 (5 bases). The CDR3 has 18 residues. V was trimmed by 5 bases and J by 3 bases, leaving 20 bases between them. From germline, CDR1 is SGHTA and CDR2 FQGNSA.

The chain joins TRBV2 to TRBJ1-2; 9 positions agree with TRBD1. This CDR3 has 14 amino acids. V dropped 6 bases and J dropped 2; count of bases not matched to a gene: 4. In germline, CDR1 is SNHLY, CDR2 FYNNEI. CDR3 nucleotide sequence: TGTGCCAGCAGGGAGACAGGGGGAAACTATGGCTACACCTTC. It codes for CASRETGGNYGYTF.

The rearrangement links TRBV7-3 to TRBJ1-1; weak D call: TRBD1 (6 bases). The ends were cut back, 5 bases at V and 3 bases at J, with 10 bases in the middle. Germline V gene data show CDR1 as SGHTA and CDR2 as FQGTGA. This CDR3 contains 13 residues. CDR3 region: CASSKGQYTEAFF. In nucleotides, the CDR3 is TGTGCCAGCAGCAAAGGACAGTACACTGAAGCTTTCTTT. Drawing the rest from reference TRBV7-3 and TRBJ1-1, the complete variable domain is GAGVSQTPSNKVTEKGKYVELRCDPISGHTALYWYRQSLGQGPEFLIYFQGTGAADDSGLPNDRFFAVRPEGSVSTLKIQRTERGDSAVYLCASSKGQYTEAFFGQGTRLTVV.

V and J are TRBV6-1 and TRBJ1-2, with 7 nucleotides matching TRBD1. Germline CDR1 MNHNS, CDR2 SASEGT. J lost 8 bases, V lost 5 bases, and 8 bases had no gene match. The CDR3 runs to 13 residues. The CDR3 sequence: CASSPTGLGGYTF. The DNA for the CDR3 is TGTGCCAGCAGTCCGACAGGGTTGGGCGGCTACACCTTC.

The gene calls are TRBV30 and TRBJ1-6; a possible D gene is TRBD1 (5 bases). CDR1 GTSNPN and CDR2 SVGIG come from the germline V gene (reference sequence). Trimming pared 4 bases from V and 9 bases from J, leaving 13 bases between. This CDR3 region has 13 residues. The CDR3 reads CAWNGQTGSPLHF. DNA of the CDR3: TGTGCCTGGAATGGACAAACGGGTTCACCCCTCCACTTT.

The chain combines TRBV14 with TRBJ2-7; TRBD2 matches at 10 bases. The germline CDR1 and CDR2 sequences are SGHDN and FVKESK. Trimming at V came to 1 base and at J to 9 bases, leaving 6 bases not matched to a gene. CDR3 length: 14 residues. The CDR3: CASSQGTSGVAQYF. In DNA, the CDR3 is TGTGCCAGCAGCCAAGGAACTAGCGGGGTAGCGCAGTACTTC.